The entry below gives a single T cell receptor (beta chain) sequence along with its context. The target antigen is unknown. The sample belongs to a study of cytomegalovirus exposure and HLA in healthy donors. Study-wide points: A later analysis found common viral pathogens apparently linked to several of the most significant clusters. Associated with HLA alleles at 0.05 false discovery rate in a later analysis were 16,951 TCR beta sequences. Within the data, a cluster of highly shared sequence variants was likely a sequencing artifact.

The V gene lost 0 bases and the J gene lost 4 bases, with 12 bases spanning the gap. The CDR3 runs to 15 residues. Germline CDR1 and CDR2: LNHNV and YYDKDF (reference sequence). In the PCR, 60 Vbeta and 13 Jbeta primers were used. Sequencing was performed with immunoSEQ multiplex PCR; in TCRdb, only in-frame clones are kept and a portion is missing. Seen here are around 90,000 clones, roughly 67% observed once, and the top ten hold 2% to 2.5%. No record exists of this donor's CMV serostatus. The source material was PBMCs. This sequence was found in a human donor in good health. The chain carries TRBV15 and TRBJ1-2; D unresolved. The CDR3 bases are TGTGCCACCAGCAGAGATCCGAGGGTGACCTATGGCTACACCTTC. Its protein is CATSRDPRVTYGYTF.